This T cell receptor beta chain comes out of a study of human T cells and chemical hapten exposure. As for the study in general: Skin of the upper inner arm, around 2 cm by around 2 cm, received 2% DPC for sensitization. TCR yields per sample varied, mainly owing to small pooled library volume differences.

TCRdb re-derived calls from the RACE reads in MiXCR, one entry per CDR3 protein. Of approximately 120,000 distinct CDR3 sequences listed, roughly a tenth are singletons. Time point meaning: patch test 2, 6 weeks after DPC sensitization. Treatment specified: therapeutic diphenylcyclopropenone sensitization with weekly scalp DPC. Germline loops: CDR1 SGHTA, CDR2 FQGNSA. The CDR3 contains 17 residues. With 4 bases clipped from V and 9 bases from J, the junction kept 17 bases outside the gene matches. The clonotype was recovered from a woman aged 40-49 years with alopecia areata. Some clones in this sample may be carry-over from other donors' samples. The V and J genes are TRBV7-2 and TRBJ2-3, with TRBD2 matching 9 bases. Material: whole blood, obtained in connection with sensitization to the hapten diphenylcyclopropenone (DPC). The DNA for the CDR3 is TGTGCCAGCAGCTACTCCCAGGCTAGCGGGGCCCTCGGGACGCAGTATTTT. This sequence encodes CASSYSQASGALGTQYF.